This entry is about one T cell receptor (beta chain). Its specificity is not known. The data originate from a study of shared clonotypes between healthy human individuals. Study-wide results and caveats: Limited genetic and exposure-history diversity came from having few donors. Generally, naive subsets (rather than memory subsets) showed larger estimated richness. Despite large depth, sorted-subset datasets appeared incompletely sequenced.

Assay runs were performed at deep level. The method was immunoSEQ multiplex PCR; TCRdb's version includes in-frame clones alone and lacks a portion of them. The table shows roughly 2,500,000 clones, with over 85% occurring only once. Trimming took 3 bases from V and 2 from J; bases not matched to a gene: 4. The CDR3 consists of 15 residues. The V gene's germline CDR1 is LNHDA and CDR2 SQIVND (reference sequence). The chain combines TRBV19 with TRBJ2-3; 8 positions agree with TRBD1. The sequence was obtained from a man aged 18 to 30 in good health. Some clones in this sample may be carry-over from other donors' samples. Sequencing was done on a sample of naive CD4+ T cells from PBMCs. Subset indicated: CD45RA+ positively selected. CDR3 bases: TGTGCCAGTAGTATTGCGACAGGGGACACAGATACGCAGTATTTT. It is translated as CASSIATGDTDTQYF.